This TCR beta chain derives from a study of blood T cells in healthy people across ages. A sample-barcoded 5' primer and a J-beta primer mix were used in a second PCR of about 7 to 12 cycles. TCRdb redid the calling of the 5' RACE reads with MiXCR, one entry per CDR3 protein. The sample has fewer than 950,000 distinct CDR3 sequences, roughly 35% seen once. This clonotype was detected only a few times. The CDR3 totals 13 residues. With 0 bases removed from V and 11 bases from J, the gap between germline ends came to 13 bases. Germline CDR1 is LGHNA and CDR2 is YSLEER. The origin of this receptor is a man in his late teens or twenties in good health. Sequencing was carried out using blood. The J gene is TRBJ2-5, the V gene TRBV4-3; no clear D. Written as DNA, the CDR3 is TGCGCCAGCAGCCAAGATCGGATCAATGAGCAGTACTTC. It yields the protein CASSQDRINEQYF.